One and the same sample provided the 22 T cell receptor beta chains below, sequenced in a study of response to subunit inactivated influenza vaccine. One entry per CDR3 protein results from TCRdb running MiXCR on the RT-PCR reads. The data show more than 400,000 distinct CDR3 sequences, with more than 7% seen just once and about 12% held by the top ten. The specimen was PBMCs from blood, collected 23 to 25 months after vaccination. These receptors came from a man aged 45-69 years who received an inactivated influenza vaccine.

This clonotype was seen a handful of times. V usage is TRBV27 and J usage is TRBJ1-1; 7 bases are shared with TRBD1. The CDR3 is 16 residues long. V lost 6 bases, J lost 3 bases, and 13 bases stayed unmatched. Germline V gives CDR1 MNHEY, CDR2 SMNVEV (reference sequence). This CDR3 is CASSPIGGGRYTEAFF. As DNA, the CDR3 is TGTGCCAGCAGCCCTATAGGAGGGGGCAGGTACACTGAAGCTTTCTTT.

The V call is TRBV20-1, the J call TRBJ2-1; the match to TRBD2 covers 8 bases. CDR3 length: 14 residues. Trimming cost V 4 bases and J 6 bases; bases outside gene matches: 8. The germline V gene has CDR1 DFQATT and CDR2 SNEGSKA (reference sequence). The CDR3 DNA sequence: TGCAGTGCTAAAGCGGGAGTCTATAGCAATGAGCAGTTCTTC. It specifies CSAKAGVYSNEQFF.

As for this clonotype: One junction end does not reproduce the germline sequence, and a read error may be involved. The chain carries TRBV7-2 and TRBJ2-6, with 8 bases that match TRBD1. The CDR3 has 13 residues. Germline loops: CDR1 SGHTA, CDR2 FQGNSA. The CDR3 DNA reads as TGTGCCAGCAGCCGTCGACTCGGGACAGGAGAAGCTTTC. This codes for CASSRRLGTGEAF.

The chain uses TRBV21-1 and TRBJ2-5; whether TRBD2, the table's D call, matches the DNA was not checked. TRBV21-1 is a documented pseudogene. The length of the CDR3 is 16 residues. CDR3 amino acids: CASMEFLAGVQETQYF. CDR3 nucleotides: TGTGCCAGCATGGAATTCCTAGCGGGAGTCCAAGAGACCCAGTACTTC.

This clonotype occurred a few times. The chain is built from TRBV20-1 and TRBJ2-5, with TRBD1 identical over 10 bases. Trimming cost V 6 bases and J 4 bases; bases outside gene matches: 2. The germline gives CDR1 DFQATT, CDR2 SNEGSKA (reference sequence). The CDR3 has 12 amino acids. CDR3 sequence: CSAWTGGETQYF. DNA for the CDR3: TGCAGTGCCTGGACAGGGGGAGAGACCCAGTACTTC.

At least ten counts were recorded for this clonotype. The rearrangement uses TRBV6-5 and TRBJ2-2; D not certain. Trimming pared 3 bases from V and 1 base from J, leaving 3 bases between. The CDR3 runs 13 residues. Germline values: CDR1 MNHEY, CDR2 SVGAGI. For the CDR3, the DNA is TGTGCCAGCAGTTATTTGAACACCGGGGAGCTGTTTTTT. Amino acid sequence: CASSYLNTGELFF.

The V call is TRBV20-1, the J call TRBJ1-2; unclear D gene. Germline V gene lookup returns CDR1 DFQATT and CDR2 SNEGSKA (reference sequence). The CDR3 runs 12 residues. V was clipped by 3 bases and J by 4 bases, with 9 bases between them. CDR3 residues: CSARWQTYGYTF. DNA for the CDR3: TGCAGTGCTAGGTGGCAGACCTATGGCTACACCTTC.

This clonotype was detected ten times or more. The chain is built from TRBV5-6 and TRBJ1-2; 10 bases align to TRBD1. CDR1 and CDR2 from the germline V gene are SGHDT and YYEEEE. The junction had 9 bases not matched to a gene; V was cut back by 3 bases and J by 4 bases. This CDR3 region has 16 residues. CDR3 in amino acids: CASSSAGGQGFYGYTF. CDR3 DNA: TGTGCCAGCAGCTCGGCGGGGGGACAGGGGTTCTATGGCTACACCTTC.

Only a few counts were recorded for this clonotype. The V gene is TRBV7-2, the J gene TRBJ2-1; a possible D gene is TRBD1 (6 bases). The CDR3 extends over 11 amino acids. The ends were cut back, 5 bases at V and 13 bases at J, with 12 bases in the middle. Germline assignment: CDR1 SGHTA and CDR2 FQGNSA. CDR3 protein: CASSTRGHQFF. The CDR3 DNA follows: TGTGCCAGCAGCACCAGGGGACACCAGTTCTTC.

There are many counts of this clonotype. CDR3 DNA sequence: TGTGCCAGCAGGATCTCTACAGTTAACACCGGGGAGCTGTTTTTT. Protein: CASRISTVNTGELFF. The chain joins TRBV12-3 or TRBV12-4 to TRBJ2-2, with D unclear. This CDR3 is built from 15 residues. The ends were cut back, 6 bases at V and 2 bases at J, with 13 bases in the middle.

The chain employs TRBV14 and TRBJ2-3, with D hard to call. The CDR3 is 11 amino acids. V dropped 4 bases and J dropped 7 bases, with 6 bases sitting between them. Germline V gives CDR1 SGHDN, CDR2 FVKESK. CDR3 protein: CASSPIYTQYF. The CDR3 DNA sequence: TGTGCCAGCAGCCCCATTTATACGCAGTATTTT.

Concerning this clonotype: This may be a read error: a much more frequent sequence differs by one nucleotide. V usage is TRBV18 and J usage is TRBJ2-7; a possible D gene is TRBD2 (5 bases). V dropped 1 base and J dropped 6 bases, with 13 bases sitting between them. Germline CDR1 KGHSH, CDR2 LQKENI. CDR3 length equals 14 residues. The CDR3 protein is CASSPLLRGREQYF. Here the CDR3 DNA reads TGTGCCAGCTCACCACTCCTACGGGGTCGCGAGCAGTACTTC.

This chain links TRBV20-1 with TRBJ1-1; TRBD1 matches at 8 bases. This CDR3 is 14 amino acids long. V lost 3 bases, J lost 1 base, and 4 bases stayed unmatched. Germline V lookup: CDR1 DFQATT, CDR2 SNEGSKA (reference sequence). The CDR3 region has the DNA TGCAGTGCTAGCCACGGACAGGGGAACACTGAAGCTTTCTTT. Its translation: CSASHGQGNTEAFF.

In its sample, this clonotype was seen a few times. The chain employs TRBV20-1 and TRBJ2-1, with D maybe TRBD2 (6 bases). Germline V gene data show CDR1 as DFQATT and CDR2 as SNEGSKA (reference sequence). The CDR3 totals 13 residues. V gave up 6 bases and J gave up 4 bases, with 13 bases separating them. This CDR3 is CSALSGTYNEQFF. In nucleotides, the CDR3 is TGCAGTGCCCTTTCCGGGACTTACAATGAGCAGTTCTTC.

With respect to this clonotype: Just one base apart from a much larger clone, this may be a read error. This is likely a read error, given that the CDR3 carries no conserved phenylalanine or tryptophan at its end. The rearrangement links TRBV7-6 to TRBJ2-7; D uncertain. The V gene lost 5 bases and the J gene lost 1 base, with 6 bases spanning the gap. The CDR3 sequence is 12 residues long. In germline, CDR1 is SGHVS, CDR2 FNYEAQ. The CDR3 region is CASSPNSYEQYI. The CDR3 nucleotides read TGTGCCAGCAGCCCTAATTCCTACGAGCAGTACATC.

This clonotype showed up just a few times. This chain uses TRBV7-7 with TRBJ2-7; 9 nucleotides align to TRBD1. This CDR3 is built from 16 residues. V lost 5 bases to trimming and J lost 3 bases; unmatched junction nucleotides: 11. Germline V gene lookup returns CDR1 SSHAT and CDR2 FNYEAQ (reference sequence). CDR3 DNA sequence: TGTGCCAGCAGCCCCGCCCCACGGGGACAGGGCTACGAGCAGTACTTC. This codes for CASSPAPRGQGYEQYF.

This clonotype was counted at least ten times. The chain is built from TRBV4-2 and TRBJ1-5, with D possibly matching TRBD1 (5 bases). This CDR3 contains 13 residues. With 1 base removed from V and 4 bases from J, the gap between germline ends came to 5 bases. Germline V gene sequence: CDR1 LGHNA, CDR2 YNFKEQ. This chain's CDR3 is CASSQGTNQPQHF. In nucleotides, the CDR3 is TGTGCCAGCAGCCAAGGGACAAATCAGCCCCAGCATTTT.

In this sample, this clonotype turned up many times. The chain couples TRBV3-1 to TRBJ1-6, with a weak D call TRBD1 (6 bases). Per the germline V gene, CDR1 is LGHDT and CDR2 is YNNKEL (reference sequence). The CDR3 has 17 residues. The V end was cut by 2 bases, the J end by 9 bases, with 20 bases between. The CDR3 here is CASSQFVSGGESSPLHF. As DNA, the CDR3 is TGTGCCAGCAGCCAATTTGTGTCCGGGGGCGAGAGTTCACCCCTCCACTTT.

This chain joins TRBV11-3 and TRBJ1-1; a possible D gene is TRBD1 (5 bases). The germline V gene encodes CDR1 SGHNT and CDR2 YENEEA. This CDR3 is 12 amino acids long. Between the trimmed V and J ends, which lost 2 bases and 8 bases, there was a span of 9 bases. CDR3 sequence: CASSLFQGEAFF. DNA for the CDR3: TGTGCCAGCAGCTTATTCCAGGGCGAAGCTTTCTTT.

Regarding this clonotype: A much more abundant neighbour one base away suggests this may be a read error. The chain has TRBV10-3 and TRBJ2-3; 8 positions agree with TRBD1. Germline V lookup: CDR1 ENHRY, CDR2 SYGVKD. CDR3 length equals 14 residues. V was clipped by 10 bases and J by 1 base; unmatched bases: 7. Here the CDR3 DNA reads TGTGCCACCGAGGACAGGGTAGGCACAGATACGCAGTATTTT. Translated: CATEDRVGTDTQYF.

In this sample, this clonotype turned up a few times. The chain is built from TRBV5-1 and TRBJ1-1; possibly TRBD1 for D (5 bases). Between the trimmed V and J ends, which lost 2 bases and 3 bases, there was a span of 11 bases. Per the germline V gene, CDR1 is SGHRS and CDR2 is YFSETQ. The CDR3 runs to 14 residues. CDR3 in DNA: TGCGCCAGCAGCTTTTTCGGGGGGGACACTGAAGCTTTCTTT. The encoded protein is CASSFFGGDTEAFF.

This clonotype was counted only a few times. The rearrangement uses TRBV6-2 or TRBV6-3 and TRBJ2-3; possible D gene TRBD2, 7 bases. V was clipped by 6 bases and J by 1 base, with 17 bases between them. Germline CDR1 reads MNHEY; CDR2 reads SVGEGT. This CDR3 comprises 16 residues. The CDR3 DNA reads as TGTGCCAGCAGGGACGGGGGGCCCCTGGGCACAGATACGCAGTATTTT. Amino acid sequence: CASRDGGPLGTDTQYF.